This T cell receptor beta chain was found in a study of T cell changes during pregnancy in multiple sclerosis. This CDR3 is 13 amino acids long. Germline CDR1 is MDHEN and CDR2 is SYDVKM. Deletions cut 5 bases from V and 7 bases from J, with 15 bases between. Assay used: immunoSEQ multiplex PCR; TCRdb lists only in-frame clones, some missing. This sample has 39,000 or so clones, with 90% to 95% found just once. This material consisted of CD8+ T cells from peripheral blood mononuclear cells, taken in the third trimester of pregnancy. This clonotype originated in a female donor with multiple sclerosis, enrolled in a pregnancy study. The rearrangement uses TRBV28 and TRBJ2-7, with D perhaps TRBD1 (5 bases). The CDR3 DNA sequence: TGTGCCAGCAGTAATCCAGGGAAAGGGGAGCAGTACTTC. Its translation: CASSNPGKGEQYF. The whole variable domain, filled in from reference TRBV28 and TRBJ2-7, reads DVKVTQSSRYLVKRTGEKVFLECVQDMDHENMFWYRQDPGLGLRLIYFSYDVKMKEKGDIPEGYSVSREKKERFSLILESASTNQTSMYLCASSNPGKGEQYFGPGTRLTVT.